This T cell receptor (beta chain) is drawn from a study of cytomegalovirus exposure and HLA in healthy donors. Study as a whole: In terms of ancestry, the Caucasian-associated cluster contained roughly 80% of the 300 to 400 genotyped donors. Study-level results: Rarity held for most TCR sequences, but there were some public TCRs that occurred in many donors. Earlier analysis yielded a pattern in which most TCR beta V segments were productive about 90% or about 30% of the time.

Concerning this clone: Antigen unknown.

Primers: 60 Vbeta forward and 13 Jbeta reverse. This table comes from immunoSEQ multiplex PCR, and its TCRdb copy is limited to in-frame clones, with some not included. The specimen's table records roughly 120,000 clones. V lost 5 bases, J lost 1 base, and 8 bases stayed unmatched. Germline V gene data show CDR1 as SEHNR and CDR2 as FQNEAQ (reference sequence). CDR3 length equals 15 residues. This sequence joins TRBV7-9 and TRBJ2-7, with 7 positions matching TRBD1. Sequenced material: PBMCs. The clonotype was recovered from a man aged 35-49 years in good health and CMV-seronegative. CDR3: CASSPTNRGSYEQYF. CDR3 DNA: TGTGCCAGCAGCCCCACAAACAGGGGATCCTACGAGCAGTACTTC.